One and the same sample provided the 29 T cell receptor beta chains below, sequenced in a study of technical replicates of blood from several donors. Assay used: immunoSEQ multiplex PCR; TCRdb lists only in-frame clones, some missing. The repertoire has roughly 76,000 clones, about 93% of them found once; the top ten carry about 0.4%. Sample: T cells isolated from PBMCs. The source is a human donor in good health.

The V call is TRBV2, the J call TRBJ2-1; 7 bases line up with TRBD2. The ends lost 9 bases at V and 2 bases at J; junction bases unmatched: 7. The CDR3 is 14 residues long. CDR1 SNHLY and CDR2 FYNNEI come from the germline V gene. Here the CDR3 reads CASSPAGTYNEQFF. CDR3 nucleotides: TGTGCCAGTTCTCCAGCGGGGACCTACAATGAGCAGTTCTTC.

V and J are TRBV9 and TRBJ1-1, with D maybe TRBD1 (6 bases). Trimming took off 4 bases at V and 2 bases at J, with 12 bases between the two ends. Germline V lookup: CDR1 SGDLS, CDR2 YYNGEE. This CDR3 contains 14 residues. The CDR3 nucleotides are TGTGCCAGCAGCCGAAAACAGGGTAACACTGAAGCTTTCTTT. Translated, it gives CASSRKQGNTEAFF.

This clone occurred once. The chain combines TRBV6-4 with TRBJ2-3, with TRBD1 matching over 9 bases. This CDR3 region has 16 residues. V dropped 4 bases and J dropped 1; count of bases not matched to a gene: 6. The germline V gene encodes CDR1 MRHNA and CDR2 SNTAGT. CDR3 sequence (DNA): TGTGCCAGCAGTGTCCAGACAGGGGGAGGCACAGATACGCAGTATTTT. This codes for CASSVQTGGGTDTQYF.

The CDR3 protein is CASSLNAGDNEKLFF. The CDR3 DNA is TGTGCCAGCAGTTTAAATGCAGGGGACAATGAAAAACTGTTTTTT. The chain links TRBV28 to TRBJ1-4; tentative D call: TRBD1 (6 bases). Trimming pared 2 bases from V and 5 bases from J, leaving 12 bases between. Germline loops: CDR1 MDHEN, CDR2 SYDVKM. This CDR3 is built from 15 residues.

This sequence joins TRBV6-5 and TRBJ2-7; 8 nucleotides line up with TRBD2. CDR1 and CDR2 (germline): MNHEY, SVGAGI. This CDR3 is 14 amino acids long. With V trimmed by 5 bases and J by 3 bases, 6 bases remained unmatched. Here the CDR3 reads CASSESGRSYEQYF. The CDR3, as DNA: TGTGCCAGCAGTGAAAGCGGGAGAAGCTACGAGCAGTACTTC.

There are a few counts of this clone. The chain joins TRBV15 to TRBJ2-7; D not certain. The end of the DNA is better explained by TRBJ2-4, so the J call may be wrong. Germline V CDR1 and CDR2: LNHNV, YYDKDF (reference sequence). This CDR3 has 12 amino acids. DNA of the CDR3: TGTGCCACCAGCAGAGATCTGGCCATTCAGTACTTC. Protein: CATSRDLAIQYF.

This chain joins TRBV5-6 and TRBJ1-3; 7 bases agree with TRBD1. Germline V gene data show CDR1 as SGHDT and CDR2 as YYEEEE. V was clipped by 3 bases and J by 4 bases; unmatched bases: 4. The length of the CDR3 is 14 residues. The CDR3 region has the DNA TGTGCCAGCAGCTCAGACAGGGCGGGAAACACCATATATTTT. It encodes CASSSDRAGNTIYF.

V gene TRBV11-2 combines with J gene TRBJ2-7; no clear D. The CDR3 loop spans 15 amino acids. Trimming removed 1 base from V and 3 bases from J, with 13 bases in between. Germline V gives CDR1 SGHAT, CDR2 FQNNGV. CDR3 protein: CASSLVRAPLYEQYF. The CDR3 nucleotides read TGTGCCAGCAGCTTAGTTCGCGCTCCGCTCTACGAGCAGTACTTC.

V usage is TRBV30 and J usage is TRBJ1-1; weak D call: TRBD1 (5 bases). The CDR3 is 18 residues long. The germline V gene has CDR1 GTSNPN and CDR2 SVGIG (reference sequence). The V end lost 0 bases, the J end lost 2 bases, and 22 bases lay between the germline ends. CDR3 residues: CAWSVFRSRVGGNTEAFF. In DNA, the CDR3 is TGTGCCTGGAGTGTTTTTAGGAGTAGAGTCGGGGGAAACACTGAAGCTTTCTTT.

V and J are TRBV6-6 and TRBJ2-1, with TRBD1 identical over 10 bases. CDR1 and CDR2 from the germline V gene are MNHNY and SVGAGI (reference sequence). With V trimmed by 6 bases and J by 4 bases, 0 bases remained unmatched. The CDR3 consists of 13 residues. CDR3 protein: CASRDRGYNEQFF. CDR3 coding DNA: TGTGCCAGCAGGGACAGGGGGTACAATGAGCAGTTCTTC.

The chain has TRBV6-1 and TRBJ2-1; the D gene is possibly TRBD2 (5 bases). The CDR3 covers 12 residues. The germline CDR1 and CDR2 sequences are MNHNS and SASEGT. V was trimmed by 6 bases and J by 7 bases, leaving 10 bases between them. This CDR3 is CASRRGNNEQFF. CDR3 DNA: TGTGCCAGCAGGAGAGGGAATAATGAGCAGTTCTTC.

CDR3 nucleotide sequence: TGTGCCAGCAGTTTTGTACGGGAGCTCTCCGAGCAGTACTTC. It is translated as CASSFVRELSEQYF. This chain connects TRBV27 to TRBJ2-7; D may be TRBD2 (6 bases). The V and J ends lost 3 bases and 6 bases respectively, with 15 bases between them. This CDR3 spans 14 amino acids. Germline V gene data show CDR1 as MNHEY and CDR2 as SMNVEV (reference sequence).

The chain uses TRBV4-2 and TRBJ1-1; D may be TRBD1 (6 bases). This CDR3 region has 15 residues. V gave up 1 base and J gave up 3 bases, with 12 bases separating them. The germline V gene has CDR1 LGHNA and CDR2 YNFKEQ. As DNA, the CDR3 is TGTGCCAGCAGCCAAGCGGACAGTCCTTACACTGAAGCTTTCTTT. It specifies CASSQADSPYTEAFF.

This clone was seen a handful of times. The chain uses TRBV28 and TRBJ1-1, with D uncertain. The CDR3 is 13 residues long. Germline assignment: CDR1 MDHEN and CDR2 SYDVKM. The germline V and J ends were trimmed by 5 bases and 5 bases, with 12 bases remaining between them. The CDR3 here is CASSDPSGTEAFF. In DNA form, the CDR3 reads TGTGCCAGCAGTGACCCCAGCGGGACTGAAGCTTTCTTT.

V usage is TRBV6-1 and J usage is TRBJ1-2; no clear D gene. Trimming shortened V by 4 bases and J by 7 bases, and 7 bases separated the two germline ends. The CDR3 is 11 residues long. Germline V gene data show CDR1 as MNHNS and CDR2 as SASEGT. The CDR3 reads CASSASPGYTF. Written as DNA, the CDR3 is TGTGCCAGCAGTGCGTCCCCTGGCTACACCTTC.

The rearrangement joins TRBV2 to TRBJ2-1, with TRBD2 identical over 13 bases. From germline, CDR1 is SNHLY and CDR2 FYNNEI. The CDR3 consists of 14 residues. V shed 9 bases and J 10 bases; nucleotides not matched to a gene: 9. In DNA form, the CDR3 reads TGTGCCAGTACTAGCGGGAGGGCCTTGGGGGAGCAGTTCTTC. Translated, it gives CASTSGRALGEQFF.

The chain is built from TRBV6-4 and TRBJ2-6; TRBD2 aligns across 9 bases. The CDR3 extends over 17 amino acids. The germline gives CDR1 MRHNA, CDR2 SNTAGT. V lost 0 bases to trimming and J lost 2 bases; unmatched junction nucleotides: 2. CDR3 loop: CASSDSSSGTGANVLTF. For the CDR3, the DNA is TGTGCCAGCAGTGACTCGTCTAGCGGGACTGGGGCCAACGTCCTGACTTTC.

V and J are TRBV4-2 and TRBJ2-3; TRBD2 might be the D (5 bases). V was shortened by 0 bases and J by 0 bases, with 19 bases between the two germline ends. Germline CDR1 LGHNA, CDR2 YNFKEQ. This CDR3 spans 19 amino acids. As DNA, the CDR3 is TGTGCCAGCAGCCAAGATCTCGGCGGCAGCGGCCATAGCACAGATACGCAGTATTTT. Translating it yields CASSQDLGGSGHSTDTQYF.

This CDR3 reads CASSYRGYGYTF. In nucleotides, the CDR3 is TGTGCCAGCAGTTACAGGGGCTATGGCTACACCTTC. This chain uses TRBV6-7 with TRBJ1-2, with D tentatively TRBD1 (5 bases). TRBV6-7 is designated an ORF whose function remains uncertain. Trimming cost V 2 bases and J 4 bases, with 5 bases left between them. The CDR3 extends over 12 amino acids.

The chain recombines TRBV29-1 with TRBJ2-7, with D perhaps TRBD1 (5 bases). Germline CDR1 SQVTM, CDR2 ANQGSEA. The length of the CDR3 is 13 residues. Trimming left V 4 bases short and J 6 bases short, with 16 bases between. CDR3 nucleotide sequence: TGCAGCGTTGTCGAGGTCTTTCAGGGCGAGCAGTACTTC. This gives the protein CSVVEVFQGEQYF.

The V call is TRBV30, the J call TRBJ1-1; maybe TRBD1 (6 bases). With 3 bases removed from V and 3 bases from J, the gap between germline ends came to 17 bases. The CDR3 is made up of 15 amino acids. CDR1 GTSNPN and CDR2 SVGIG come from the germline V gene (reference sequence). CDR3 bases: TGTGCCTGGAGCCCCTTCAGGGGCGGGCACACTGAAGCTTTCTTT. Its translation: CAWSPFRGGHTEAFF.

The V call is TRBV6-6, the J call TRBJ2-1, with D unclear. The CDR3 length is 15 residues. Germline CDR1 and CDR2: MNHNY and SVGAGI (reference sequence). The germline V and J ends were trimmed by 0 bases and 8 bases, with 14 bases remaining between them. The CDR3 DNA follows: TGTGCCAGCAGTTACTCGTCTAGTTTGGTAGATGAGCAGTTCTTC. Encoded protein: CASSYSSSLVDEQFF.

The chain is built from TRBV11-2 and TRBJ1-1, with D perhaps matching TRBD1 (6 bases). Germline CDR1 is SGHAT and CDR2 is FQNNGV. This CDR3 comprises 14 residues. Trimming took off 7 bases at V and 6 bases at J, with 18 bases between the two ends. This CDR3 is CASKARGYSAEAFF. CDR3 sequence (DNA): TGTGCCAGCAAGGCGAGGGGGTATAGCGCTGAAGCTTTCTTT. Full variable domain (missing parts from reference TRBV11-2 and TRBJ1-1): EAGVAQSPRYKIIEKRQSVAFWCNPISGHATLYWYQQILGQGPKLLIQFQNNGVVDDSQLPKDRFSAERLKGVDSTLKIQPAKLEDSAVYLCASKARGYSAEAFFGQGTRLTVV.

This chain uses TRBV19 with TRBJ1-1; 7 bases agree with TRBD1. The CDR3 is made up of 16 amino acids. V lost 5 bases to trimming and J lost 1 base; unmatched junction nucleotides: 10. Germline CDR1 and CDR2: LNHDA and SQIVND (reference sequence). The CDR3 region is CASSVYGAGGNTEAFF. CDR3 bases: TGTGCCAGTAGTGTTTATGGAGCAGGGGGGAACACTGAAGCTTTCTTT.

The V and J genes are TRBV28 and TRBJ1-1; 8 bases agree with TRBD1. The CDR3 totals 15 residues. With 6 bases clipped from V and 1 base from J, the junction kept 7 bases outside the gene matches. From germline, CDR1 is MDHEN and CDR2 SYDVKM. The chain's CDR3 is CASSPDRGANTEAFF. CDR3 sequence (DNA): TGTGCCAGCAGCCCCGACAGGGGAGCGAACACTGAAGCTTTCTTT.

The gene calls are TRBV5-1 and TRBJ1-5, with 9 nucleotides matching TRBD1. The CDR3 totals 16 residues. Trimming cost V 0 bases and J 4 bases; bases outside gene matches: 5. Germline loops: CDR1 SGHRS, CDR2 YFSETQ. The CDR3 DNA follows: TGCGCCAGCAGCTTGGATCCGACAGGGGGTAATCAGCCCCAGCATTTT. Translating it yields CASSLDPTGGNQPQHF.

With regard to this clone: One end of the junction varies from germline; a read error may be responsible. The chain recombines TRBV15 with TRBJ2-3, with 7 bases lining up with TRBD1. Per the germline V gene, CDR1 is LNHNV and CDR2 is YYDKDF (reference sequence). This CDR3 contains 14 residues. The CDR3, as DNA: TGTGCCACCGGCAGAGACAGGGTCACAGATACGCAGTATTTT. It encodes CATGRDRVTDTQYF. Combining the CDR3 with reference TRBV15 and TRBJ2-3 gives the whole variable domain DAMVIQNPRYQVTQFGKPVTLSCSQTLNHNVMYWYQQKSSQAPKLLFHYYDKDFNNEADTPDNFQSRRPNTSFCFLDIRSPGLGDTAMYLCATGRDRVTDTQYFGPGTRLTVL.

The chain links TRBV2 to TRBJ2-5; no reliable D call. The V end lost 4 bases, the J end lost 4 bases, and 10 bases lay between the germline ends. Germline loops: CDR1 SNHLY, CDR2 FYNNEI. This CDR3 has 13 residues. The DNA for the CDR3 is TGTGCCAGCAGTGGGATTAGCCGAGAGACCCAGTACTTC. Translation gives CASSGISRETQYF.

The chain recombines TRBV27 with TRBJ2-1; tentatively, D is TRBD1 (5 bases). The CDR3 contains 12 residues. CDR1 and CDR2 from the germline V gene are MNHEY and SMNVEV (reference sequence). The ends were cut back, 2 bases at V and 6 bases at J, with 5 bases in the middle. DNA of the CDR3: TGTGCCAGCAGTTTACAGGGCAATGAGCAGTTCTTC. Translated: CASSLQGNEQFF.